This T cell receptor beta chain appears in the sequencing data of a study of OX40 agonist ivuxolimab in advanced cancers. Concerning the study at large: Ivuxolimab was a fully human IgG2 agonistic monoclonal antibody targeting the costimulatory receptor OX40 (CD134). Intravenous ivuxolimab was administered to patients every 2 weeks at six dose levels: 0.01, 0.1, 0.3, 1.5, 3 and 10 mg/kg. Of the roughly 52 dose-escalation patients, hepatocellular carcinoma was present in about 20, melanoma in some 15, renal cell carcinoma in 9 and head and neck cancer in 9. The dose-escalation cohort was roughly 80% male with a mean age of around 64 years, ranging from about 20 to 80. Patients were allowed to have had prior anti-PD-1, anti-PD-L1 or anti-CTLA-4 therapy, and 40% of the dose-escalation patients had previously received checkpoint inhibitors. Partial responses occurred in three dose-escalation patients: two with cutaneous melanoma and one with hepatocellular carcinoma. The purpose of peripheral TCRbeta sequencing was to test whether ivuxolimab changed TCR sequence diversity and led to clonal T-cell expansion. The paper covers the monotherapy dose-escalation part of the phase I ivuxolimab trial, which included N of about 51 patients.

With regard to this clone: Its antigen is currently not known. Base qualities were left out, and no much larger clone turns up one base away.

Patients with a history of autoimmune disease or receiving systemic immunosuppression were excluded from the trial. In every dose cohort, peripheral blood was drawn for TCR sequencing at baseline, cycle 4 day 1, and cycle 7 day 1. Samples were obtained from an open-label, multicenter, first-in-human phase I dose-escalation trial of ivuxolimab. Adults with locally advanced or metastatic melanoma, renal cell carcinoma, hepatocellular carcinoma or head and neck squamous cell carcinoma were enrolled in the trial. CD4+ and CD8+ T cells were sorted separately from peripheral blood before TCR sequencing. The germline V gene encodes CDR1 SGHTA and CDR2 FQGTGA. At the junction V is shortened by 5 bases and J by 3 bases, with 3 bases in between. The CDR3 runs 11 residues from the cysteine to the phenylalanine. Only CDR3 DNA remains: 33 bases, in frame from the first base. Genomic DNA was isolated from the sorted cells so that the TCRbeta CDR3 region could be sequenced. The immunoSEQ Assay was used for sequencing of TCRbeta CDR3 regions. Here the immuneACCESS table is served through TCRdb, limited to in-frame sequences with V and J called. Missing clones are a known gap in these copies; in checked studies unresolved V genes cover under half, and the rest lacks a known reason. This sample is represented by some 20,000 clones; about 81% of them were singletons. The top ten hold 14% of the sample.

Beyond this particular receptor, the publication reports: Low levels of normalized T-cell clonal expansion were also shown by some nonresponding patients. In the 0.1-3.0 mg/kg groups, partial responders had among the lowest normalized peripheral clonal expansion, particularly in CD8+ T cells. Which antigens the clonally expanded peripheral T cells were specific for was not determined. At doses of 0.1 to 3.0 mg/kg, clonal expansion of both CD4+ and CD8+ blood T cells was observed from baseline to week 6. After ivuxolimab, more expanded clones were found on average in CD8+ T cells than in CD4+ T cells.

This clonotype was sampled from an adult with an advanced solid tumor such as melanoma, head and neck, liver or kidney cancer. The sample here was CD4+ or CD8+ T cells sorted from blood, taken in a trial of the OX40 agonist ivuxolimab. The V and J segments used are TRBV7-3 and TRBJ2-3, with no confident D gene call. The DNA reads TGTGCCAGCAGCCAAACAGATACGCAGTATTTT. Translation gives CASSQTDTQYF.